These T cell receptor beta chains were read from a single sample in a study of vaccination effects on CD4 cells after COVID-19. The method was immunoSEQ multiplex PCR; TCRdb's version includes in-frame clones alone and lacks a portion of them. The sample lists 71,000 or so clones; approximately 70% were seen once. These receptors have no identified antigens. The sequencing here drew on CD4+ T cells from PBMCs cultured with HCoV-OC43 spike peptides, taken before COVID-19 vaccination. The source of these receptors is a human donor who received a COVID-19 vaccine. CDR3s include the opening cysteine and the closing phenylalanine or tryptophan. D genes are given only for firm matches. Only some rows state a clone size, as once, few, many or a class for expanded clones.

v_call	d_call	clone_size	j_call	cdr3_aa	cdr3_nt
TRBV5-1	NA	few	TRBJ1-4	CASSFSGLEEKLFF	TGCGCCAGCAGCTTCTCTGGGTTAGAGGAAAAACTGTTTTTT
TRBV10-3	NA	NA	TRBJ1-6	CAIKTEGGNSPLHF	TGTGCCATCAAGACAGAAGGTGGCAATTCACCCCTCCACTTT
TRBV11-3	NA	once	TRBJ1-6	CANPPKGGELCSPLHF	TGTGCCAATCCTCCAAAGGGGGGAGAGTTATGCTCACCCCTCCACTTT
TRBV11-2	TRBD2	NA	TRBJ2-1	CASSWSGGGYNEQFF	TGTGCCAGCAGCTGGAGCGGGGGGGGCTACAATGAGCAGTTCTTC
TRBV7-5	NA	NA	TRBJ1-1	CARSQSGTPNTEAFF	TGTGCCAGAAGCCAGTCCGGGACACCGAACACTGAAGCTTTCTTT
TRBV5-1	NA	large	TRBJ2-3	CASSPQPTAGKDTQYF	TGCGCCAGCAGCCCACAACCGACGGCGGGGAAAGATACGCAGTATTTT
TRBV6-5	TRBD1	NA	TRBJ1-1	CASILTGEAGAFF	TGTGCCAGCATTCTAACAGGGGAAGCGGGAGCTTTCTTT
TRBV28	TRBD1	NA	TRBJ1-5	CAIQGGNQPQHF	TGTGCCATTCAGGGGGGGAATCAGCCCCAGCATTTT
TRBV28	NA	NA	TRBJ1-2	CASSFPGGGYSGYGYTF	TGTGCCAGCAGTTTTCCCGGTGGGGGTTACAGCGGCTATGGCTACACCTTC
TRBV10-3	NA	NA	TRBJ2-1	CAISESVGYEQFF	TGTGCCATCAGTGAGTCCGTAGGTTATGAGCAGTTCTTC
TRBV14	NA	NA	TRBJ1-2	CASSIQGGGYTF	TGTGCCAGCAGCATACAGGGAGGTGGCTACACCTTC
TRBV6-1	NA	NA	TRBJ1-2	CASSERGPNYGYTF	TGTGCCAGCAGTGAACGGGGACCTAACTATGGCTACACCTTC
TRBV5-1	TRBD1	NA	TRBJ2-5	CASSLGTGGETQYF	TGCGCCAGCAGCTTGGGGACAGGGGGGGAGACCCAGTACTTC
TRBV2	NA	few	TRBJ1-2	CASSGEGNYGYTF	TGTGCCAGCAGTGGGGAGGGCAACTATGGCTACACCTTC
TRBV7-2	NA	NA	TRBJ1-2	CASSLMAANYGYTF	TGTGCCAGCAGCTTAATGGCAGCGAACTATGGCTACACCTTC
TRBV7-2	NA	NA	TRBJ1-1	CASSARVGAEAFF	TGTGCCAGCAGCGCACGTGTGGGCGCTGAAGCTTTCTTT
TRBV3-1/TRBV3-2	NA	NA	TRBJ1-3	CASSPRVRSGNTIYF	TGTGCCAGCAGCCCCCGCGTCCGCTCTGGAAACACCATATATTTT
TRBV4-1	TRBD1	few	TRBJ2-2	CASSHTPGQHNTGELFF	TGCGCCAGCAGCCATACCCCGGGACAGCATAACACCGGGGAGCTGTTTTTT
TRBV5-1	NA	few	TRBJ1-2	CASSLEATAGGYTF	TGCGCCAGCAGCTTGGAGGCAACGGCGGGCGGCTACACCTTC
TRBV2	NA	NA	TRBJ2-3	CASRRTGNYRAYF	TGTGCCAGCAGACGGACTGGGAACTACAGAGCTTATTTT
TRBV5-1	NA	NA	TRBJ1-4	CASSLAGAPDEKLFF	TGCGCCAGCAGCTTGGCCGGCGCCCCGGATGAAAAACTGTTTTTT
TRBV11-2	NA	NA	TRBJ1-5	CASSLGGASNQPQHF	TGTGCCAGCAGCTTAGGGGGGGCGTCGAATCAGCCCCAGCATTTT
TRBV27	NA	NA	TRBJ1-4	CASSRTVDEKLFF	TGTGCCAGCAGTCGGACAGTGGATGAAAAACTGTTTTTT
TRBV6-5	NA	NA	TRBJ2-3	CASRSRGAQYF	TGTGCCAGCAGAAGCAGGGGAGCCCAGTATTTT
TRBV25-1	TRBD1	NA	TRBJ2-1	CASSDIQGSYNEQFF	TGTGCCAGCAGCGACATACAGGGGTCCTACAATGAGCAGTTCTTC
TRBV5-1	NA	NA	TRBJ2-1	CASSLRGEYNEQFF	TGCGCCAGCAGCTTAAGAGGGGAATACAATGAGCAGTTCTTC
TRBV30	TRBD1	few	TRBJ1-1	CAWSRDRGPNTEAFF	TGTGCCTGGAGCCGGGACAGGGGGCCGAACACTGAAGCTTTCTTT
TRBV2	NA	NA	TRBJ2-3	CASSASLARGTDTQYF	TGTGCCAGCAGTGCTTCGTTGGCTAGAGGAACAGATACGCAGTATTTT
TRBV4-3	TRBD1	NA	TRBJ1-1	CASSQGAGGLNTEAFF	TGCGCCAGCAGCCAAGGGGCAGGGGGTTTGAACACTGAAGCTTTCTTT
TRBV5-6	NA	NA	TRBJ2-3	CASSLGRATDTQYF	TGTGCCAGCAGCTTGGGACGGGCCACAGATACGCAGTATTTT
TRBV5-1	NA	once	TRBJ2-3	CASFRISGDTQYF	TGCGCCAGCTTCAGGATTAGTGGAGATACGCAGTATTTT
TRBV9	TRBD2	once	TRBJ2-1	CASSAKGLAGGSYNEQFF	TGTGCCAGCAGCGCCAAGGGGCTAGCGGGGGGCTCCTACAATGAGCAGTTCTTC
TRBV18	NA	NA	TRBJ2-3	CASSPVDSTDTQYF	TGTGCCAGCTCACCCGTAGACAGCACAGATACGCAGTATTTT
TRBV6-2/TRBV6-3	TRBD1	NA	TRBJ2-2	CASSKHYRGDTGELFF	TGTGCCAGCAGCAAACACTACAGGGGCGACACCGGGGAGCTGTTTTTT
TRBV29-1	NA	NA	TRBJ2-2	CSVDTRSTGELFF	TGCAGCGTTGATACGAGGTCAACCGGGGAGCTGTTTTTT
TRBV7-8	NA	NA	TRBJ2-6	CASSSSRAFFGANVLTF	TGTGCCAGCAGCTCATCTCGGGCGTTTTTTGGGGCCAACGTCCTGACTTTC
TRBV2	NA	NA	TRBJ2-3	CASSETATSSTDTQYF	TGTGCCAGCAGTGAAACGGCTACATCTAGCACAGATACGCAGTATTTT
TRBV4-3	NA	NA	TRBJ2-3	CASSRGGLLSTDTQYF	TGCGCCAGCAGCCGGGGGGGGCTACTTAGCACAGATACGCAGTATTTT
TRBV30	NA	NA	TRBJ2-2	CAWSVLGRNTGELFF	TGTGCCTGGAGTGTACTTGGTAGGAACACCGGGGAGCTGTTTTTT
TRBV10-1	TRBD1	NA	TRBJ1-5	CASSTGVNQPQHF	TGCGCCAGCAGCACAGGGGTCAATCAGCCCCAGCATTTT
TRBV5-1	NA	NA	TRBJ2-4	CASSLVPGAENIQYF	TGCGCCAGCAGCTTGGTTCCGGGGGCGGAAAACATTCAGTACTTC
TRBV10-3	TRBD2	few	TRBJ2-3	CAISEAGGLDTQYF	TGTGCCATCAGTGAGGCGGGGGGTCTAGATACGCAGTATTTT
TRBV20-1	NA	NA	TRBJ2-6	CSASRVASGANVLTF	TGCAGTGCTAGTAGGGTGGCTTCTGGGGCCAACGTCCTGACTTTC
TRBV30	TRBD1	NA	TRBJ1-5	CAAKQGNQPQHF	TGTGCCGCCAAACAGGGGAATCAGCCCCAGCATTTT
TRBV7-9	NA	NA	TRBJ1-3	CASSPSLLSGNTIYF	TGTGCCAGCAGCCCATCGTTACTCTCTGGAAACACCATATATTTT
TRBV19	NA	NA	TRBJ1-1	CASSRQVNTEAFF	TGTGCCAGTAGTAGGCAGGTTAACACTGAAGCTTTCTTT
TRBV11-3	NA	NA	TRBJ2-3	CASSLAGFRGDTQYF	TGTGCCAGCAGCCTGGCGGGATTCCGTGGAGATACGCAGTATTTT
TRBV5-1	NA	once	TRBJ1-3	CASSLVGARYGNTIYF	TGCGCCAGCAGCTTGGTGGGGGCGCGGTATGGAAACACCATATATTTT
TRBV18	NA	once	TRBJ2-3	CASSPLTTTSTDTQYF	TGTGCCAGCTCACCACTGACAACTACTAGCACAGATACGCAGTATTTT
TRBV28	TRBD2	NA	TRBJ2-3	CASSLGTSGGPPGTDTQYF	TGTGCCAGCAGTTTAGGGACTAGCGGGGGCCCCCCGGGCACAGATACGCAGTATTTT
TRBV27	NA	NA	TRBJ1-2	CASSPRSSYGYTF	TGTGCCAGCAGTCCCCGGTCATCATATGGCTACACCTTC
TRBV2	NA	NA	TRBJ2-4	CASSDEWRQYF	TGTGCCAGCAGTGACGAGTGGCGGCAGTACTTC
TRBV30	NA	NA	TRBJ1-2	CAWSLQARGYTF	TGTGCCTGGAGCTTGCAGGCTCGCGGCTACACCTTC